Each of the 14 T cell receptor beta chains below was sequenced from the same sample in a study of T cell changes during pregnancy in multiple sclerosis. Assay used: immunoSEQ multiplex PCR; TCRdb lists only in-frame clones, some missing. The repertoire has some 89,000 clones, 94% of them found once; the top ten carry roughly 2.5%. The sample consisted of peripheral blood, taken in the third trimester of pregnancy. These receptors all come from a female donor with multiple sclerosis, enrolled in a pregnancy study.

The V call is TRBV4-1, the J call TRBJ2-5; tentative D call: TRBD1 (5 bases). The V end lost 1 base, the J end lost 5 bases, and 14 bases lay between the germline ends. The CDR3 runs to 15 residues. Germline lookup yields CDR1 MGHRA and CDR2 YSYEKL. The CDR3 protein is CASSQVDSPSETQYF. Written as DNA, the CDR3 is TGCGCCAGCAGCCAAGTTGACAGCCCGAGCGAGACCCAGTACTTC.

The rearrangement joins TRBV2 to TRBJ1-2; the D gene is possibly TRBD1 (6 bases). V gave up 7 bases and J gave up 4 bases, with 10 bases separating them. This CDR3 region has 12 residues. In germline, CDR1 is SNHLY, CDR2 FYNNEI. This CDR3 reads CASTDSGYGYTF. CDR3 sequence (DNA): TGTGCCAGCACGGACAGCGGCTATGGCTACACCTTC.

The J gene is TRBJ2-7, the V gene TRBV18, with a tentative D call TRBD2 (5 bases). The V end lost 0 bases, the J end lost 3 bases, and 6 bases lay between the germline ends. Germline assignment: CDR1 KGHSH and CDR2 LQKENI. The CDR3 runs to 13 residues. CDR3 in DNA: TGTGCCAGCTCACCACCGAGCGGCTACGAGCAGTACTTC. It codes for CASSPPSGYEQYF.

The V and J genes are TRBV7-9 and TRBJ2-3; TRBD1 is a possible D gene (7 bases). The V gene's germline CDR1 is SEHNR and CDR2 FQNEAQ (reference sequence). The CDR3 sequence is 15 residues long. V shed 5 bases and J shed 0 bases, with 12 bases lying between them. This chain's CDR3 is CASSPRDSSTDTQYF. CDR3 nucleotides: TGTGCCAGCAGCCCGCGGGACAGTAGCACAGATACGCAGTATTTT.

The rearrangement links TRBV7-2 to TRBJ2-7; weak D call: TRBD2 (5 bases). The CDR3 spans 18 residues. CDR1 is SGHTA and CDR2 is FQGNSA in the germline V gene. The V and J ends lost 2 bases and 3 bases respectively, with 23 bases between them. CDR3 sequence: CASSLLFPRIADYYEQYF. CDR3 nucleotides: TGTGCCAGCAGCTTATTGTTCCCCCGAATAGCTGACTACTACGAGCAGTACTTC. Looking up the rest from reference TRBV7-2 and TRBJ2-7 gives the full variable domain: GAGVSQSPSNKVTEKGKDVELRCDPISGHTALYWYRQSLGQGLEFLIYFQGNSAPDKSGLPSDRFSAERTGGSVSTLTIQRTQQEDSAVYLCASSLLFPRIADYYEQYFGPGTRLTVT.

The CDR3 protein is CASSAPTGIEQFF. In DNA form, the CDR3 reads TGTGCCAGCAGCGCCCCGACAGGGATTGAGCAGTTCTTC. The chain uses TRBV9 and TRBJ2-1; 7 bases map to TRBD1. The germline V gene encodes CDR1 SGDLS and CDR2 YYNGEE. This CDR3 comprises 13 residues. V dropped 3 bases and J dropped 9; count of bases not matched to a gene: 6. The complete variable domain, with remaining parts taken from reference TRBV9 and TRBJ2-1, reads DSGVTQTPKHLITATGQRVTLRCSPRSGDLSVYWYQQSLDQGLQFLIQYYNGEERAKGNILERFSAQQFPDLHSELNLSSLELGDSALYFCASSAPTGIEQFFGPGTRLTVL.

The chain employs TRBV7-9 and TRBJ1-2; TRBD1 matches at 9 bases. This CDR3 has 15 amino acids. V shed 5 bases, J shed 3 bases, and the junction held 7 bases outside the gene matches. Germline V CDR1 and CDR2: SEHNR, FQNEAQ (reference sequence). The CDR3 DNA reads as TGTGCCAGCAGCCAGGCAGGGACAGGGCACTATGGCTACACCTTC. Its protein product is CASSQAGTGHYGYTF. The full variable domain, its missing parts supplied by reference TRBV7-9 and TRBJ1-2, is DTGVSQNPRHKITKRGQNVTFRCDPISEHNRLYWYRQTLGQGPEFLTYFQNEAQLEKSRLLSDRFSAERPKGSFSTLEIQRTEQGDSAMYLCASSQAGTGHYGYTFGSGTRLTVV.

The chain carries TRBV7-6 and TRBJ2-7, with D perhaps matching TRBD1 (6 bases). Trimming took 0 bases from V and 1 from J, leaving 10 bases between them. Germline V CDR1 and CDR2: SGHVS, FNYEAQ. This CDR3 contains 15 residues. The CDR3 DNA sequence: TGTGCCAGCAGCTTAGCCCCGGACAGTTCCTACGAGCAGTACTTC. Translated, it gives CASSLAPDSSYEQYF.

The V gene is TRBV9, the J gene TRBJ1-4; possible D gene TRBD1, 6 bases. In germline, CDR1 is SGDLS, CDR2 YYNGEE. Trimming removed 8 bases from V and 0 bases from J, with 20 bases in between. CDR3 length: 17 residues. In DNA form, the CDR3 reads TGTGCCAGTCCGGTCCGACAGGACCGTGCAACTAATGAAAAACTGTTTTTT. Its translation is CASPVRQDRATNEKLFF.

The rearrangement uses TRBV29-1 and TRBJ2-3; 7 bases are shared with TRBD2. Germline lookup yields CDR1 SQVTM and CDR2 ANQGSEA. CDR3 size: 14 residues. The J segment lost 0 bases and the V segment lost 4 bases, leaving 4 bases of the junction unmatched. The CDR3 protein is CSVAGGTSTDTQYF. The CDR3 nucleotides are TGCAGCGTTGCCGGGGGGACTAGCACAGATACGCAGTATTTT.

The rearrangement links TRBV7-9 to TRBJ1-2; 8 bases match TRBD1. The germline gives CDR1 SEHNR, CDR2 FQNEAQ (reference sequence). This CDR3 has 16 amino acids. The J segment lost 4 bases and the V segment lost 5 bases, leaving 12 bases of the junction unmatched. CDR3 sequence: CASSPQIGTGGYGYTF. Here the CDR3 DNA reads TGTGCCAGCAGCCCACAGATCGGGACAGGTGGCTATGGCTACACCTTC.

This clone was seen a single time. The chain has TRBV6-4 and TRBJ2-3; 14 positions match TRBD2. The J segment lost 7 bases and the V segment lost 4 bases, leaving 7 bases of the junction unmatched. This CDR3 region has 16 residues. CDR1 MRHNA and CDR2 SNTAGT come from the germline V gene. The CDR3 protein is CASSARLAGGPNTQYF. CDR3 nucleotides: TGTGCCAGCAGTGCCCGACTAGCGGGGGGGCCTAATACGCAGTATTTT.

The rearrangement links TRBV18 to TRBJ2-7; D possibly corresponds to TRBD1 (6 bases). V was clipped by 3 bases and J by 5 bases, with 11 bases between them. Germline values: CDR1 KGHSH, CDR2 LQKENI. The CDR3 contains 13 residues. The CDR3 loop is CASSPYRENEQYF. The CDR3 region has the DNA TGTGCCAGCTCACCCTACAGGGAGAACGAGCAGTACTTC.

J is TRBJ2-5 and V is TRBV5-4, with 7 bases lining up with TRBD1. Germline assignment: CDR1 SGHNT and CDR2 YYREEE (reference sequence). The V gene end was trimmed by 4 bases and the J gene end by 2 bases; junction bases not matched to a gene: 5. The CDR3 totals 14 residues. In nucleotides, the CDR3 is TGTGCCAGCAGCGAGGGACAGCGTCAAGAGACCCAGTACTTC. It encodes CASSEGQRQETQYF.